This TCR beta chain is drawn from a study of blood T cell repertoires in COVID-19 (dated by TCRdb to 2018 to 2021). About the investigation overall: The collaborator samples originated in the United States, Italy and Spain and spanned the acute and convalescent phases of COVID-19. Samples came from the ongoing ImmuneRACE study (first 160 participants) plus 1,254 subjects from 6 global collaborators. Where HLA class I and class II types were available, the types were taken from metadata supplied by the sample provider, not from assay-based typing. Nearly every sample came with metadata listing a de-identified subject ID, COVID-19 status, age in years and sex. The dataset comprised deeply sampled blood TCRbeta repertoires from subjects exposed to, actively infected with, or recovered from COVID-19. The material from the prospective study consisted of cDNA or gDNA derived from T cells, B-cell-depleted T cells, or PBMCs. The repertoires were released in a freely available public database intended as a resource for research on the immune response to SARS-CoV-2. What the research found in general, with its limitations: How much clinical and demographic metadata was included differed by source and by participant, and the metadata was provided uncurated.

As regards this clone: Its specific antigen is unknown. No clone much larger than this one lies a single base away; base qualities are absent.

TCRbeta CDR3 regions were amplified from genomic DNA using the immunoSEQ Assay, a bias-controlled multiplex PCR. The study's processing was this. Within the assay, amplification of reference gene primers was used to estimate how many nucleated cells each sample contained. To quantify the absolute abundance of each unique TCRbeta CDR3 rearrangement, sequence reads were collapsed and filtered. For each sample, productive Simpson clonality was calculated as the square root of Simpson's diversity index across productive rearrangements. As stored in TCRdb, this immuneACCESS dataset retains in-frame rearrangements with V and J assigned. A fraction of the clones does not appear; measured against another copy, unresolved V genes explain less than half of the discrepancy, and the remainder lacks a known reason. V, J and clone size reflect that table, while D and trimming were determined from the DNA. Present in this sample are roughly 220,000 clones, about 80% of which were seen just once. Together, the top ten hold 2% to 2.5% of the sample.

Whole blood was collected in K2EDTA tubes by collaborating institutions according to the institutions' own protocols. For TCRbeta analysis, collaborators shipped samples in one of three forms: frozen whole blood, isolated PBMCs, or DNA extracted from either of those sample types. The germline V gene supplies CDR1 SGHTA and CDR2 FQGNSA. At the junction V is shortened by 1 base and J by 9 bases, with 18 bases in between. The CDR3 measures 15 amino acids from cysteine to phenylalanine. The CDR3 DNA has 45 bases and is translated from base 1. The rearrangement joined TRBV7-2 to TRBJ1-1; TRBD1 is possibly the D segment (6 matching bases). Sequencing input: peripheral blood. The receptor's source is a woman aged 55-70 years with acute or convalescent COVID-19. The CDR3 reads CASSLDQGTKRQAFF. The DNA sequence is as follows: TGTGCCAGCAGCTTAGATCAGGGGACAAAGAGGCAAGCTTTCTTT.